Listed here is a single T cell receptor beta chain. Its specificity is not known. This CDR3 has 18 amino acids. V was shortened by 4 bases and J by 4 bases, with 25 bases between the two germline ends. Germline V lookup: CDR1 SGHNT, CDR2 YENEEA. The source of the sample is a study of vaccination effects on CD4 cells after COVID-19. Antigen-specific CD4+ T cells were expanded (with viral peptide pools) by the ViraFEST assay ahead of sequencing. Once cultured for approximately eleven days, the cells underwent separation to obtain CD4+ T cells. Two-dose vaccination with either BNT162b2 or mRNA-1273 was given to the participants. Assay used: immunoSEQ multiplex PCR; TCRdb lists only in-frame clones, some missing. The data contain tens of thousands of clones, roughly 80% of them singletons.

This material consisted of CD4+ T cells from PBMCs cultured with SARS-CoV-2 spike peptides, taken after COVID-19 vaccination. This clonotype was obtained from a human donor who received a COVID-19 vaccine. Some clones in this sample may be carry-over from other donors' samples. V is TRBV11-3 and J is TRBJ2-5, with D perhaps TRBD1 or TRBD2 (5 bases each). CDR3 nucleotide sequence: TGTGCCAGCAGCTCCCCTGGACGGCCGGGGCAGCCTAGAGAGACCCAGTACTTC. Translated: CASSSPGRPGQPRETQYF.